Below, one T cell receptor (beta chain) is given with its context. Its antigen remains undetermined. The source of the sample is a study of monozygotic twins with inflammatory bowel disease (dated by TCRdb to about 2019). A note on the overall study: The full study comprised around 28 monozygotic twin pairs: nine German pairs (four IBD-concordant, five IBD-discordant) and 19 IBD-discordant Danish pairs. The search for disease-associated traits relied mainly on comparing IBD patients with their genetically identical healthy co-twins within discordant pairs. Each individual had, on average, about 151 000 unique TCRalpha sequences and 181 000 unique TCRbeta sequences available for analysis. Overall study results and their limits: The results gave no support for a single strong signal or clonotype linked to IBD. Concordant and discordant twins showed no difference in repertoire similarity, possibly because of limited statistical power. The analysis was unable to tell different T cell subtypes apart. Because patients received different immunosuppressive treatments, the repertoires may have picked up extra background noise and variability between individuals. Measured by the inverse Simpson index, TCRbeta repertoire diversity was lower in IBD patients than in their healthy co-twins. Compared with healthy twins, IBD patients had fewer clonotypes in common with other individuals, a difference most pronounced in patients showing signs of disease activity.

The germline V gene (reference sequence) specifies LNHDA as CDR1 and SQIVND as CDR2. Spanning cysteine to phenylalanine, the CDR3 consists of 16 amino acids. Only the protein is on record. Library preparation was by 5' RACE. For each TCR library, around 3,800 ng of total RNA was used. cDNA was synthesized with SMARTScribe reverse transcriptase in eight separate reactions per sample. During cDNA synthesis, template switching introduced unique molecular identifiers that contained a 6-nucleotide sample barcode. Two nested PCRs of about 16 and 10 cycles amplified the TCRalpha and TCRbeta cDNA, and bead purification followed each PCR. Before amplification, the cDNA was treated with uracil DNA-glycosylase and purified using the QIAquick PCR purification kit. The second PCR added Illumina TruSeq-compatible adapters along with sample-specific barcodes. TapeStation and Qubit were used to check library quality and concentration, and 5 to 6.5 ng of each library went into the pool. Sequencing of pooled libraries was carried out on an Illumina HiSeq2500 single-index Rapid Run using 2 x 100 bp reads and custom sequencing primers. The published analysis was carried out like this. MiGEC version 1.2.6 was used for UMI-based consensus assembly to correct PCR and sequencing errors. V(D)J alignment, clonotype assembly and CDR3 extraction were performed with MiXCR version 2.1.1. To normalise gene usage, clonotype sharing and MAIT/NKT TCR abundance, the top 1000, 10 000 and 20 000 clonotypes in each sample were analysed. After downsampling to 27 000 UMIs, diversity was calculated as the inverse Simpson index using the vegan R package. Paired Mann-Whitney U tests were applied to discordant twin pairs, and Benjamini-Hochberg correction was used for multiple testing. The reads were reprocessed in TCRdb, with one entry per CDR3 protein sequence and no accompanying DNA. TCRdb assigned the V and J calls; the authors' analysis was not used. The table for this sample records roughly 150,000 distinct CDR3 sequences. Of the sample, around 2.8% is held by the ten largest clones.

From each donor, an approximately 2.5 ml peripheral blood sample was collected into PAXgene tubes and kept at -80 degrees C. Total RNA was isolated from whole blood with the PAXgene blood miRNA kit on an automated QIAcube, without T cell sorting. Deep TCRalpha and TCRbeta repertoire profiling with unique molecular barcoding was performed on peripheral blood of monozygotic twin pairs concordant or discordant for inflammatory bowel disease. Smoking habits were recorded for all twin pairs, and each individual was classified as a current, former or never smoker. The TCR comes from a human donor with ulcerative colitis or Crohn's disease, or a healthy co-twin of an affected twin (not recorded which). Sequencing used blood. The sequence joins TRBV19 to TRBJ2-3; without DNA, the TCRdb call of TRBD2 cannot be checked. For the CDR3, the sequence is CASTQFGLASTDTQYF. The CDR3, completed at both ends by the reference TRBV19 and TRBJ2-3 genes, gives the full variable domain DGGITQSPKYLFRKEGQNVTLSCEQNLNHDAMYWYRQDPGQGLRLIYYSQIVNDFQKGDIAEGYSVSREKKESFPLTVTSAQKNPTAFYLCASTQFGLASTDTQYFGPGTRLTVL.